Below are 14 T cell receptor beta chains sequenced from a single sample in a study of cytomegalovirus exposure and HLA in healthy donors. The PCR contained 60 Vbeta and 13 Jbeta primers. Some clones are missing from TCRdb's copy, which holds only in-frame ones; the method was immunoSEQ multiplex PCR. The sample has around 200,000 clones, roughly 77% seen once; the top ten hold less than 4%. Sequenced: PBMCs. Source of these receptors: a young woman in good health and CMV-seropositive.

The chain employs TRBV9 and TRBJ2-1; D unresolved. V was pared by 0 bases and J by 6 bases, with 4 bases between. The CDR3 loop spans 12 amino acids. Germline CDR1 and CDR2: SGDLS and YYNGEE. The CDR3 loop is CASSVDSNEQFF. In DNA form, the CDR3 reads TGTGCCAGCAGCGTAGATAGCAATGAGCAGTTCTTC. Variable domain in full (rest from reference TRBV9 and TRBJ2-1): DSGVTQTPKHLITATGQRVTLRCSPRSGDLSVYWYQQSLDQGLQFLIQYYNGEERAKGNILERFSAQQFPDLHSELNLSSLELGDSALYFCASSVDSNEQFFGPGTRLTVL.

The gene calls are TRBV6-1 and TRBJ1-2; 9 bases agree with TRBD1. The J segment lost 8 bases and the V segment lost 3 bases, leaving 16 bases of the junction unmatched. From germline, CDR1 is MNHNS and CDR2 SASEGT. The CDR3 loop spans 17 amino acids. Written as DNA, the CDR3 is TGTGCCAGCAGTGATACGGGACAGGGTTTTCGGTTGGTGGGCTACACCTTC. It is translated as CASSDTGQGFRLVGYTF.

The chain combines TRBV16 with TRBJ2-3; D perhaps matches TRBD2 (6 bases). The CDR3 extends over 16 amino acids. Between the trimmed V and J ends, which lost 0 bases and 3 bases, there was a span of 13 bases. CDR1 is KGHSY and CDR2 is FQNENV in the germline V gene. CDR3 region: CASSQSGGVQTDTQYF. CDR3 bases: TGTGCCAGCAGCCAATCGGGCGGGGTGCAAACAGATACGCAGTATTTT.

This rearrangement joins TRBV6-6 to TRBJ1-1; unclear D gene. Germline V gene data show CDR1 as MNHNY and CDR2 as SVGAGI (reference sequence). The CDR3 is made up of 13 amino acids. Trimming removed 0 bases from V and 4 bases from J, with 6 bases in between. The CDR3 coding sequence is TGTGCCAGCAGTTACTCGAAGAGCACTGAAGCTTTCTTT. This encodes CASSYSKSTEAFF.

This chain joins TRBV5-5 and TRBJ2-1; 11 bases fit TRBD2. This CDR3 is 16 amino acids long. Germline V gene sequence: CDR1 SGHKS, CDR2 YYEKEE (reference sequence). The junction had 4 bases not matched to a gene; V was cut back by 2 bases and J by 3 bases. The chain's CDR3 is CASSFRLAGLYNEQFF. DNA for the CDR3: TGTGCCAGCAGCTTCCGACTAGCGGGGCTCTACAATGAGCAGTTCTTC. The full variable domain, in which reference TRBV5-5 and TRBJ2-1 provide the parts outside the CDR3, is DAGVTQSPTHLIKTRGQQVTLRCSPISGHKSVSWYQQVLGQGPQFIFQYYEKEERGRGNFPDRFSARQFPNYSSELNVNALLLGDSALYLCASSFRLAGLYNEQFFGPGTRLTVL.

The V and J genes are TRBV6-5 and TRBJ1-5; 10 bases are shared with TRBD1. The CDR3 is 14 amino acids. CDR1 is MNHEY and CDR2 is SVGAGI in the germline V gene. After removal of 6 bases from V and 7 bases from J, the junction contained 6 bases not matched to a gene. The CDR3 spells CASSPGTGEQPQHF. DNA for the CDR3: TGTGCCAGCAGCCCCGGGACAGGGGAACAGCCCCAGCATTTT.

This chain connects TRBV7-2 to TRBJ2-7, with 7 positions matching TRBD2. Germline CDR1 is SGHTA and CDR2 is FQGNSA. J lost 0 bases, V lost 5 bases, and 13 bases had no gene match. CDR3 length: 17 amino acids. The CDR3 is CASSRRANRDYSYEQYF. The CDR3 coding sequence is TGTGCCAGCAGCCGACGAGCCAACCGGGACTACTCCTACGAGCAGTACTTC.

The chain links TRBV29-1 to TRBJ2-5; TRBD1 might be the D (6 bases). V was cut by 0 bases and J by 1 base, with 12 bases left in between. The CDR3 length is 15 residues. The germline CDR1 and CDR2 sequences are SQVTM and ANQGSEA. The CDR3 protein is CSVEESRGPQETQYF. CDR3 in DNA: TGCAGCGTTGAAGAATCCAGGGGTCCCCAAGAGACCCAGTACTTC.

This clone was picked up a small number of times. Other DNA variants within this sample encode the same CDR3. V usage is TRBV7-9 and J usage is TRBJ2-3; a possible D gene is TRBD1 (6 bases). V gave up 5 bases and J gave up 4 bases, with 13 bases separating them. The CDR3 is 14 residues long. Germline V lookup: CDR1 SEHNR, CDR2 FQNEAQ (reference sequence). The CDR3 spells CASSPPQGSDTQYF. The CDR3 DNA sequence: TGTGCCAGCAGCCCCCCCCAGGGGTCAGATACGCAGTATTTT.

The V call is TRBV10-1, the J call TRBJ2-1; 7 bases are a match to TRBD1. Germline V CDR1 and CDR2: WNHNN, SYGVQD (reference sequence). J was trimmed by 15 bases and V by 4 bases; bases with no gene match: 12. This CDR3 has 13 residues. The CDR3 is CASSASTDRVAFF. CDR3 DNA sequence: TGCGCCAGCAGTGCTTCCACCGACAGGGTAGCGTTCTTC.

The genes are TRBV25-1 and TRBJ1-2; 8 positions agree with TRBD1. This CDR3 spans 14 amino acids. Germline-derived CDR1 and CDR2 are MGHDK and SYGVNS. V shed 3 bases, J shed 8 bases, and the junction held 8 bases outside the gene matches. The CDR3 coding sequence is TGTGCCAGCAGTGACCCAGGGGGCGGAGAAGGCTACACCTTC. Encoded protein: CASSDPGGGEGYTF.

The chain is built from TRBV28 and TRBJ2-5; tentatively, D is TRBD2 (5 bases). Germline assignment: CDR1 MDHEN and CDR2 SYDVKM. The CDR3 covers 14 residues. V was clipped by 2 bases and J by 1 base, with 8 bases between them. The CDR3 region has the DNA TGTGCCAGCAGTTTAGCGGGCCTCCAAGAGACCCAGTACTTC. This gives the protein CASSLAGLQETQYF.

This clone came up a few times. The chain carries TRBV13 and TRBJ2-5; D not certain. The CDR3 has 14 residues. Germline V gene lookup returns CDR1 PRHDT and CDR2 FYEKMQ (reference sequence). V gave up 0 bases and J gave up 1 base, with 6 bases separating them. CDR3 protein: CASSLGAVQETQYF. The CDR3 nucleotides are TGTGCCAGCAGCTTAGGGGCGGTCCAAGAGACCCAGTACTTC.

This clone has just a few counts. The rearrangement uses TRBV11-2 and TRBJ2-1; 9 nucleotides align to TRBD1. Germline V gene sequence: CDR1 SGHAT, CDR2 FQNNGV. The CDR3 runs 14 residues. V shed 8 bases, J shed 3 bases, and the junction held 5 bases outside the gene matches. The CDR3 sequence: CASEPGQGYNEQFF. Here the CDR3 DNA reads TGTGCCAGCGAGCCGGGACAGGGCTACAATGAGCAGTTCTTC.